The rows below give T cell receptor beta chains drawn from one sample of a study of technical replicates of blood from a handful of donors. The table came from immunoSEQ multiplex PCR; TCRdb's copy has only in-frame clones and leaves some out. The table lists about 62,000 clones, roughly 90% of them singletons. Sample: PBMCs. Receptor source: a human donor in good health. Some clones in this sample may be carry-over from other donors' samples. The CDR3 runs from the conserved cysteine through the conserved F or W. A D gene is named only where the DNA matches it firmly. A clone size is listed for some rows: how often the clone was seen (once, few, many), or a class if it is expanded.

size: -; D: -; J: TRBJ2-5; V: TRBV28; CDR3: CASSELPGHQLPQYF; DNA: TGTGCCAGCAGTGAACTACCGGGACACCAATTGCCCCAGTACTTC
size: once; D: -; J: TRBJ2-7; V: TRBV30; CDR3: CAWSVRGVVFYYEQYF; DNA: TGTGCCTGGAGTGTACGGGGAGTAGTCTTCTATTACGAGCAGTACTTC
size: once; D: -; J: TRBJ2-7; V: TRBV11-2; CDR3: CASSLVCCRESYEQYF; DNA: TGTGCCAGCAGCTTAGTTTGTTGCCGGGAGAGCTACGAGCAGTACTTC
size: -; D: -; J: TRBJ1-2; V: TRBV6-6; CDR3: CASSQAYPQISTF; DNA: TGTGCCAGCAGTCAAGCCTACCCACAGATCTCAACCTTC
size: -; D: TRBD1; J: TRBJ2-7; V: TRBV4-1; CDR3: CASSHPDRSYEQYF; DNA: TGCGCCAGCAGCCATCCGGACAGGTCCTACGAGCAGTACTTC
size: few; D: TRBD1; J: TRBJ1-5; V: TRBV9; CDR3: CASSSGTVNSNQPQHF; DNA: TGTGCCAGCAGCTCAGGGACAGTCAATAGCAATCAGCCCCAGCATTTT
size: -; D: -; J: TRBJ1-2; V: TRBV7-2; CDR3: CASSLISLQRADRRHTF; DNA: TGTGCCAGCAGCTTAATTAGTCTGCAAAGAGCCGACAGGCGGCACACCTTC
size: -; D: TRBD1; J: TRBJ1-1; V: TRBV2; CDR3: CASSESQTGSVRAFF; DNA: TGTGCCAGCAGTGAAAGTCAGACAGGGTCGGTTCGAGCTTTCTTT
size: many; D: TRBD2; J: TRBJ2-2; V: TRBV5-1; CDR3: CASSPEPGTSGRVGNTGELFF; DNA: TGCGCCAGCAGCCCCGAACCCGGGACTAGCGGGAGGGTGGGGAACACCGGGGAGCTGTTTTTT
size: few; D: TRBD2; J: TRBJ2-6; V: TRBV7-3; CDR3: CASSLSAGAGANVLTF; DNA: TGTGCCAGCAGCTTAAGTGCGGGGGCTGGGGCCAACGTCCTGACTTTC
size: -; D: -; J: TRBJ1-1; V: TRBV7-2; CDR3: CASSFTTGTEAFF; DNA: TGTGCCAGCAGCTTTACGACAGGCACTGAAGCTTTCTTT
size: -; D: TRBD1; J: TRBJ1-4; V: TRBV7-6; CDR3: CASKRDRADEKLFF; DNA: TGTGCCAGCAAACGGGACAGGGCTGATGAAAAACTGTTTTTT
size: -; D: TRBD2; J: TRBJ2-5; V: TRBV5-3; CDR3: CARSTGLAGGQETQYF; DNA: TGTGCCAGAAGCACCGGACTAGCGGGGGGTCAAGAGACCCAGTACTTC
size: -; D: -; J: TRBJ2-3; V: TRBV7-3; CDR3: CASSLTGPPTDTQYF; DNA: TGTGCCAGCAGCTTAACGGGGCCCCCCACAGATACGCAGTATTTT
size: once; D: -; J: TRBJ1-1; V: TRBV9; CDR3: CASSVTGEATEAFF; DNA: TGTGCCAGCAGCGTAACGGGAGAGGCCACTGAAGCTTTCTTT
size: -; D: -; J: TRBJ2-5; V: TRBV19; CDR3: CASSGLDRRETQYF; DNA: TGTGCCAGTAGCGGTCTGGACCGGAGGGAGACCCAGTACTTC